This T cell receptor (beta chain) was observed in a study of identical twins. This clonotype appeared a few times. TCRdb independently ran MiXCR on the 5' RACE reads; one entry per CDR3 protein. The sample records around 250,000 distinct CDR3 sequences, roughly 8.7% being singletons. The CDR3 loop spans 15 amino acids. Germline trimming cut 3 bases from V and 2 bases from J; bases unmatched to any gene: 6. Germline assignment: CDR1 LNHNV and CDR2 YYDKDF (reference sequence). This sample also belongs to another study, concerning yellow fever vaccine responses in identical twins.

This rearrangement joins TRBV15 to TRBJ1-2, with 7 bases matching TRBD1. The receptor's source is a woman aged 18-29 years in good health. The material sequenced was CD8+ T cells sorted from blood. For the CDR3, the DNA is TGTGCCACCAGCAGTACCAGGGGGTTAAACTATGGCTACACCTTC. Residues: CATSSTRGLNYGYTF.